This T cell receptor (beta chain) was obtained from a study of vaccination effects on CD4 cells after COVID-19. As regards this clone: No antigen is known for it.

Ahead of sequencing, the ViraFEST assay grew antigen-specific CD4+ T cells using viral peptide pools. With 9 to 11 days of culture completed, CD4+ T cells were isolated. Vaccine recipients lacked prior SARS-CoV-2 infection and had negative nucleocapsid antibodies. The assay was immunoSEQ multiplex PCR, and TCRdb's table has in-frame clones only and misses some. Found here are around 71,000 clones, under 75% of them singletons; the top ten hold roughly 4%. With V trimmed by 0 bases and J by 10 bases, 7 bases remained unmatched. CDR3 size: 15 residues. Germline V lookup: CDR1 SGHRS, CDR2 YFSETQ. The receptor's source is a human donor who received a COVID-19 vaccine. This chain links TRBV5-1 with TRBJ2-1; 10 bases match TRBD2. The specimen comprised CD4+ T cells from PBMCs cultured with HCoV-OC43 spike peptides, sampled before COVID-19 vaccination. Described subset: HCoV-OC43 spike overlapping peptide pool stimulation. The CDR3 region has the DNA TGCGCCAGCAGCTTGGTTAGCGGGGGGAACGACGAGCAGTTCTTC. It specifies CASSLVSGGNDEQFF.